These 26 T cell receptor beta chains came from one sample sequenced in a study of T cells in localized non-small cell lung cancer. TCRdb keeps only in-frame clones here, not all; method: immunoSEQ multiplex PCR. The table has some 2,500 clones, about 28% seen once. The specimen comprised lung tumor tissue, sampled before any cancer treatment. Receptor source: a male donor older than 55 with stage II squamous cell lung carcinoma.

The genes are TRBV28 and TRBJ2-5; possible D gene TRBD1, 6 bases. Looked up from germline, CDR1 is MDHEN and CDR2 is SYDVKM. CDR3 length: 15 residues. V lost 1 base to trimming and J lost 4 bases, with 13 bases between them. This CDR3 reads CASSLFQGIGETQYF. As DNA, the CDR3 is TGTGCCAGCAGTTTATTCCAGGGGATAGGAGAGACCCAGTACTTC.

V gene TRBV11-3 combines with J gene TRBJ2-1; no firm D call. This CDR3 has 16 amino acids. CDR1 SGHNT and CDR2 YENEEA come from the germline V gene. V was cut by 2 bases and J by 2 bases, with 13 bases left in between. The CDR3, as DNA: TGTGCCAGCAGCTTAAGTCAGGCGCTCACCTACAATGAGCAGTTCTTC. As protein: CASSLSQALTYNEQFF.

This chain uses TRBV12-5 with TRBJ1-2, with a tentative D call TRBD1 (6 bases). The germline gives CDR1 LGHNT, CDR2 FRNRAP. The CDR3 sequence is 15 residues long. V was trimmed by 3 bases and J by 4 bases, leaving 15 bases between them. CDR3 loop: CASGFHDRPRYGYTF. The DNA for the CDR3 is TGTGCTAGTGGTTTCCACGACAGGCCCCGCTATGGCTACACCTTC.

This clone was counted only a few times. V is TRBV6-8 and J is TRBJ2-7, with a possible D match to TRBD1 (5 bases). The CDR3 has 16 amino acids. Trimming stripped 2 bases from V and 0 bases from J, with 14 bases between. CDR1 and CDR2 from the germline V gene are MNHGY and SAAAGT. This CDR3 reads CASSYDNRKISYEQYF. CDR3 DNA sequence: TGTGCCAGCAGTTACGATAACAGGAAAATCTCCTACGAGCAGTACTTC.

CDR3 nucleotides: TGCGCCAGCAGCCCCAGCCCCAACACTGAAGCTTTCTTT. Its protein product is CASSPSPNTEAFF. The chain combines TRBV10-2 with TRBJ1-1; D is ambiguous. V was cut by 6 bases and J by 2 bases, with 10 bases left in between. Germline V gives CDR1 WSHSY, CDR2 SAAADI. The CDR3 sequence is 13 residues long.

By sample fraction, this clone is medium-sized. The chain uses TRBV15 and TRBJ1-1; D is uncertain. This CDR3 is built from 15 residues. Germline assignment: CDR1 LNHNV and CDR2 YYDKDF (reference sequence). V lost 1 base, J lost 1 base, and 10 bases lay in between. CDR3 DNA: TGTGCCACCAGCAGAGGATTCGCGGAGAACACTGAAGCTTTCTTT. Encoded protein: CATSRGFAENTEAFF.

The rearrangement uses TRBV19 and TRBJ2-6; D is unclear. This CDR3 comprises 16 residues. V was clipped by 5 bases and J by 0 bases, with 11 bases between them. Germline CDR1 is LNHDA and CDR2 is SQIVND (reference sequence). The CDR3 sequence is CASSVGRNSGANVLTF. The CDR3 nucleotides read TGTGCCAGTAGTGTTGGCCGTAACTCTGGGGCCAACGTCCTGACTTTC. The full variable domain, completed using reference TRBV19 and TRBJ2-6, is DGGITQSPKYLFRKEGQNVTLSCEQNLNHDAMYWYRQDPGQGLRLIYYSQIVNDFQKGDIAEGYSVSREKKESFPLTVTSAQKNPTAFYLCASSVGRNSGANVLTFGAGSRLTVL.

V is TRBV29-1 and J is TRBJ2-3; D call uncertain. The length of the CDR3 is 13 residues. V gave up 6 bases and J gave up 0 bases, with 10 bases separating them. CDR1 SQVTM and CDR2 ANQGSEA come from the germline V gene. The CDR3 sequence is CSVARTSTDTQYF. Written as DNA, the CDR3 is TGCAGCGTCGCAAGAACTAGCACAGATACGCAGTATTTT.

This clone is medium-sized within its sample. The J gene is TRBJ1-1, the V gene TRBV11-3; 7 nucleotides line up with TRBD1. V trimming: 1 base; J trimming: 4 bases; junction bases outside the gene matches: 12. Looked up from germline, CDR1 is SGHNT and CDR2 is YENEEA. The CDR3 sequence is 17 residues long. CDR3 protein: CASSLVRGLFQSTEAFF. CDR3 nucleotides: TGTGCCAGCAGCTTAGTTAGGGGGCTGTTCCAGAGCACTGAAGCTTTCTTT.

V and J are TRBV9 and TRBJ2-7; D perhaps matches TRBD2 (6 bases). The CDR3 covers 15 residues. The V end lost 3 bases, the J end lost 7 bases, and 20 bases lay between the germline ends. The germline V gene has CDR1 SGDLS and CDR2 YYNGEE. This CDR3 reads CASSAVVGRDAEQYF. Here the CDR3 DNA reads TGTGCCAGCAGCGCCGTAGTGGGGCGGGACGCTGAGCAGTACTTC. The full variable domain, with the rest looked up from reference TRBV9 and TRBJ2-7, is DSGVTQTPKHLITATGQRVTLRCSPRSGDLSVYWYQQSLDQGLQFLIQYYNGEERAKGNILERFSAQQFPDLHSELNLSSLELGDSALYFCASSAVVGRDAEQYFGPGTRLTVT.

This clone was picked up a small number of times. The DNA for the CDR3 is TGTGCCAGCAGCTTTAGGGGGGCCTCGGAGAGGGCTAACTATGGCTACACCTTC. This sequence encodes CASSFRGASERANYGYTF. The chain carries TRBV11-3 and TRBJ1-2, with D tentatively TRBD1 (6 bases). Trimming took off 3 bases at V and 0 bases at J, with 20 bases between the two ends. The CDR3 is made up of 18 amino acids. Germline loops: CDR1 SGHNT, CDR2 YENEEA.

This chain links TRBV6-8 with TRBJ1-2; D is possibly TRBD1 (6 bases). This CDR3 spans 13 amino acids. From germline, CDR1 is MNHGY and CDR2 SAAAGT. Trimming took off 2 bases at V and 2 bases at J, with 6 bases between the two ends. This chain's CDR3 is CASSYGTNYGYTF. The CDR3 coding sequence is TGTGCCAGCAGTTACGGGACAAACTATGGCTACACCTTC.

This chain connects TRBV10-2 to TRBJ2-2, with 8 positions matching TRBD1. CDR3 length equals 16 residues. Trimming cost V 0 bases and J 6 bases; bases outside gene matches: 6. Per the germline V gene, CDR1 is WSHSY and CDR2 is SAAADI. The CDR3 DNA is TGCGCCAGCAGTGAGTCGACCGGGACAGGTGCCGGGGAGCTGTTTTTT. Its protein product is CASSESTGTGAGELFF.

This chain links TRBV6-8 with TRBJ2-3; perhaps TRBD2 as D (7 bases). The CDR3 totals 14 residues. Germline V gene data show CDR1 as MNHGY and CDR2 as SAAAGT. Trimming stripped 0 bases from V and 5 bases from J, with 9 bases between. Here the CDR3 reads CASSYSGGRDTQYF. The CDR3 DNA is TGTGCCAGCAGTTACTCGGGGGGGCGAGATACGCAGTATTTT.

This clone was picked up a small number of times. J is TRBJ1-4 and V is TRBV11-3; D remains ambiguous. Germline V CDR1 and CDR2: SGHNT, YENEEA. V shed 6 bases and J shed 0 bases, with 8 bases lying between them. The CDR3 is made up of 14 amino acids. The CDR3 region is CASSNGPTNEKLFF. The CDR3 nucleotides read TGTGCCAGCAGTAACGGACCAACTAATGAAAAACTGTTTTTT.

This clone has more than one count but fewer than ten. This chain links TRBV6-8 with TRBJ2-6, with D unresolved. V lost 8 bases to trimming and J lost 2 bases, with 7 bases between them. The CDR3 runs to 13 residues. CDR1 is MNHGY, CDR2 SAAAGT, per germline. The CDR3 nucleotides read TGTGCCAGCGCATCGCCTGGGGCCAACGTCCTGACTTTC. Translating it yields CASASPGANVLTF.

In this sample, this clone turned up a few times. The rearrangement joins TRBV9 to TRBJ2-2; TRBD2 agrees at 12 bases. Trimming cost V 4 bases and J 5 bases; bases outside gene matches: 15. The CDR3 extends over 19 amino acids. Germline V CDR1 and CDR2: SGDLS, YYNGEE. CDR3: CASSPVRGLAGGVTGELFF. The CDR3 coding sequence is TGTGCCAGCAGCCCCGTTCGCGGCCTAGCGGGAGGGGTGACCGGGGAGCTGTTTTTT.

This clone was picked up a small number of times. The J gene is TRBJ2-2, the V gene TRBV12-5; D not certain. CDR3 size: 12 residues. Germline V gene lookup returns CDR1 LGHNT and CDR2 FRNRAP. The DNA for the CDR3 is TGTGCCAGCATTCAAGGCCCCGGGGAGCTGTTTTTT. The encoded protein is CASIQGPGELFF.

This chain links TRBV6-8 with TRBJ2-2; a possible D gene is TRBD1 (6 bases). This CDR3 spans 13 amino acids. V lost 2 bases and J lost 6, with 7 bases in between. Germline V gives CDR1 MNHGY, CDR2 SAAAGT. CDR3 in amino acids: CASSYPGAGELFF. CDR3 nucleotides: TGTGCCAGCAGTTACCCAGGGGCCGGGGAGCTGTTTTTT.

This clone is classed as medium-sized. The junction departs from germline at one end; a sequencing error may be responsible. The genes are TRBV6-8 and TRBJ2-5, with D perhaps matching TRBD1 (6 bases). The CDR3 loop spans 13 amino acids. The germline V gene has CDR1 MNHGY and CDR2 SAAAGT. DNA for the CDR3: TGTGCCATCAGTTCGCGAGGGGGTGAGACCCAGTACTTC. Encoded protein: CAISSRGGETQYF.

The V and J genes are TRBV14 and TRBJ2-2; 8 positions agree with TRBD2. This CDR3 has 17 residues. After removal of 3 bases from V and 4 bases from J, the junction contained 10 bases not matched to a gene. Germline V gene sequence: CDR1 SGHDN, CDR2 FVKESK. The CDR3 spells CASSHASGGGPTGELFF. The CDR3 nucleotides are TGTGCCAGCAGCCACGCTAGCGGCGGGGGGCCCACCGGGGAGCTGTTTTTT.

The genes are TRBV19 and TRBJ1-5; 9 bases fit TRBD1. The CDR3 totals 16 residues. Germline CDR1 LNHDA, CDR2 SQIVND (reference sequence). Trimming at V came to 5 bases and at J to 4 bases, leaving 9 bases not matched to a gene. The CDR3 loop is CASSWDREGANQPQHF. The DNA of the CDR3 is TGTGCCAGTAGTTGGGACAGGGAGGGAGCAAATCAGCCCCAGCATTTT.

This clone is termed medium-sized. The chain has TRBV9 and TRBJ2-3; D may be TRBD1 or TRBD2 (6 bases each). The V end was cut by 3 bases, the J end by 2 bases, with 13 bases between. This CDR3 has 15 residues. The germline V gene has CDR1 SGDLS and CDR2 YYNGEE. CDR3 amino acids: CASSAHSGATDTQYF. CDR3 sequence (DNA): TGTGCCAGCAGCGCCCACTCGGGGGCCACAGATACGCAGTATTTT.

The chain couples TRBV11-3 to TRBJ1-1, with D possibly matching TRBD1 (6 bases). There are 14 residues in the CDR3. The germline CDR1 and CDR2 sequences are SGHNT and YENEEA. Trimming cost V 4 bases and J 1 base, with 10 bases left between them. The DNA for the CDR3 is TGTGCCAGCAGCTACAGGGAGGGGAACACTGAAGCTTTCTTT. This codes for CASSYREGNTEAFF. Using reference TRBV11-3 and TRBJ1-1 for the parts outside the CDR3, the full variable domain is EAGVVQSPRYKIIEKKQPVAFWCNPISGHNTLYWYLQNLGQGPELLIRYENEEAVDDSQLPKDRFSAERLKGVDSTLKIQPAELGDSAVYLCASSYREGNTEAFFGQGTRLTVV.

There are a few counts of this clone. The rearrangement joins TRBV6-8 to TRBJ1-3; 7 nucleotides agree with TRBD1. The V and J ends lost 0 bases and 0 bases, in that order; junction bases with no gene match: 8. This CDR3 has 18 amino acids. Germline V lookup: CDR1 MNHGY, CDR2 SAAAGT. CDR3 amino acids: CASSYSSGRGDSGNTIYF. In nucleotides, the CDR3 is TGTGCCAGCAGTTACTCTTCTGGCAGGGGGGACTCTGGAAACACCATATATTTT.

V gene TRBV30 combines with J gene TRBJ2-3; 8 bases fit TRBD2. This CDR3 is 14 amino acids long. Germline CDR1 and CDR2: GTSNPN and SVGIG (reference sequence). J gave up 1 base and V 3 bases, and 3 bases lay outside the gene matches. CDR3 sequence: CAWRTAGGTDTQYF. Here the CDR3 DNA reads TGTGCCTGGAGGACAGCGGGGGGCACAGATACGCAGTATTTT. Variable domain in full (rest from reference TRBV30 and TRBJ2-3): SQTIHQWPATLVQPVGSPLSLECTVEGTSNPNLYWYRQAAGRGLQLLFYSVGIGQISSEVPQNLSASRPQDRQFILSSKKLLLSDSGFYLCAWRTAGGTDTQYFGPGTRLTVL.